The next 16 T cell receptor beta chains were all read from a single sample in a study of blood T cell repertoires in COVID-19. Data came from immunoSEQ multiplex PCR; TCRdb stores just in-frame clones and leaves some out. The sample lists roughly 130,000 clones, around 87% occurring once. The sequenced material came from peripheral blood. The receptors were sampled from a woman aged 55-75 years with acute or convalescent COVID-19.

The chain is built from TRBV6-5 and TRBJ1-1; maybe TRBD1 (6 bases). This CDR3 is 10 amino acids long. V lost 10 bases and J 7 bases, leaving 10 bases between the germline ends. Looked up from germline, CDR1 is MNHEY and CDR2 is SVGAGI. CDR3 in DNA: TGTGCCACCGGACAGAATGAAGCTTTCTTT. Its protein product is CATGQNEAFF.

The V gene is TRBV3-1 (or the pseudogene TRBV3-2), the J gene TRBJ1-1; D not certain. Trimming took off 2 bases at V and 5 bases at J, with 6 bases between the two ends. CDR3 size: 12 residues. Germline CDR1 reads LGHDT; CDR2 reads YNNKEL (reference sequence). CDR3 nucleotides: TGTGCCAGCAGCCAACTAATGACTGAAGCTTTCTTT. Translation: CASSQLMTEAFF.

In its sample, this clone was seen once. V is TRBV30 and J is TRBJ2-2; D ambiguous. With 5 bases removed from V and 6 bases from J, the gap between germline ends came to 7 bases. Germline CDR1 reads GTSNPN; CDR2 reads SVGIG (reference sequence). CDR3 length equals 11 residues. The CDR3: CAWHGPGELFF. Written as DNA, the CDR3 is TGTGCCTGGCATGGGCCCGGGGAGCTGTTTTTT. The full variable domain, with the rest looked up from reference TRBV30 and TRBJ2-2, is SQTIHQWPATLVQPVGSPLSLECTVEGTSNPNLYWYRQAAGRGLQLLFYSVGIGQISSEVPQNLSASRPQDRQFILSSKKLLLSDSGFYLCAWHGPGELFFGEGSRLTVL.

The count of this clone is one. V usage is TRBV19 and J usage is TRBJ1-1; TRBD1 might be the D (5 bases). The CDR3 length is 15 residues. Germline V gene data show CDR1 as LNHDA and CDR2 as SQIVND (reference sequence). V was clipped by 1 base and J by 1 base, with 10 bases between them. The CDR3 DNA reads as TGTGCCAGTAGTATAGGGCAGACAGAGAACACTGAAGCTTTCTTT. It encodes CASSIGQTENTEAFF.

The chain recombines TRBV29-1 with TRBJ1-4; D not certain. Trimming pared 0 bases from V and 0 bases from J, leaving 11 bases between. The V gene's germline CDR1 is SQVTM and CDR2 ANQGSEA. The CDR3 runs to 16 residues. The CDR3 nucleotides read TGCAGCGTTGAAGATCCAGCTGACTCAACTAATGAAAAACTGTTTTTT. This gives the protein CSVEDPADSTNEKLFF.

The chain links TRBV30 to TRBJ2-3; the match to TRBD1 covers 9 bases. The ends lost 2 bases at V and 4 bases at J; junction bases unmatched: 19. From germline, CDR1 is GTSNPN and CDR2 SVGIG (reference sequence). This CDR3 region has 19 residues. The CDR3 spells CAWSPGYRGRRGRADTQYF. In nucleotides, the CDR3 is TGTGCCTGGAGTCCCGGGTACAGGGGGCGCCGAGGTCGGGCAGATACGCAGTATTTT.

J is TRBJ2-5 and V is TRBV5-4, with D perhaps TRBD2 (6 bases). Germline CDR1 and CDR2: SGHNT and YYREEE (reference sequence). Trimming shortened V by 0 bases and J by 2 bases, and 11 bases separated the two germline ends. The CDR3 has 15 amino acids. The CDR3 DNA is TGTGCCAGCAGCTTGGGTCTAGCGCCACAAGAGACCCAGTACTTC. As protein: CASSLGLAPQETQYF.

Written as DNA, the CDR3 is TGTGCCAGCATTTATGGGACAGGGGGGAAAACTGAAGCTTTCTTT. It is translated as CASIYGTGGKTEAFF. The chain links TRBV6-5 to TRBJ1-1; 11 bases are shared with TRBD1. Trimming took 7 bases from V and 5 from J; bases not matched to a gene: 9. Germline-derived CDR1 and CDR2 are MNHEY and SVGAGI. The CDR3 has 15 residues.

The J gene is TRBJ2-7, the V gene TRBV28, with TRBD1 matching over 10 bases. The CDR3 length is 15 residues. V lost 8 bases and J lost 4; bases outside the gene matches: 11. Germline CDR1 MDHEN, CDR2 SYDVKM. The CDR3 nucleotides are TGTGCCAGCCTCAACCCGACAGGGGGCGTTTACGAGCAGTACTTC. Translated, it gives CASLNPTGGVYEQYF.

The chain carries TRBV5-1 and TRBJ2-1; 13 bases are shared with TRBD2. Germline CDR1 reads SGHRS; CDR2 reads YFSETQ. Trimming took 0 bases from V and 4 from J; bases not matched to a gene: 7. The CDR3 length is 18 residues. This CDR3 reads CASSLGLAGGPLYNEQFF. DNA for the CDR3: TGCGCCAGCAGCTTGGGACTAGCGGGAGGCCCTCTTTACAATGAGCAGTTCTTC.

This chain uses TRBV12-5 with TRBJ1-2; D gene ambiguous. This CDR3 has 13 residues. Germline assignment: CDR1 LGHNT and CDR2 FRNRAP. V was clipped by 3 bases and J by 0 bases, with 5 bases between them. CDR3 residues: CASGFGSNYGYTF. For the CDR3, the DNA is TGTGCTAGTGGTTTCGGGTCTAACTATGGCTACACCTTC.

The chain employs TRBV11-2 and TRBJ2-3, with a possible D match to TRBD1 (6 bases). Germline CDR1 SGHAT, CDR2 FQNNGV. The CDR3 runs 12 residues. Trimming took off 11 bases at V and 8 bases at J, with 17 bases between the two ends. The CDR3 DNA reads TGTGCCGGAAGGGACACCGCCGGTACGCAGTATTTT. Its translation is CAGRDTAGTQYF.

The CDR3 DNA reads TGTGCCAGCAGTTTTCCGGGCGGGGAGCTGTTTTTT. Its translation: CASSFPGGELFF. J is TRBJ2-2 and V is TRBV27; D uncertain. V was cut by 3 bases and J by 7 bases, with 6 bases left in between. CDR3 length: 12 residues. CDR1 MNHEY and CDR2 SMNVEV come from the germline V gene (reference sequence).

The genes are TRBV3-1 (or the pseudogene TRBV3-2) and TRBJ2-1, with a weak D call TRBD2 (5 bases). V was clipped by 4 bases and J by 3 bases, with 13 bases between them. CDR1 is LGHDT, CDR2 YNNKEL, per germline (reference sequence). The CDR3 consists of 15 residues. CDR3 bases: TGTGCCAGCAGCCGGACTGCCAACCACTACAATGAGCAGTTCTTC. This sequence encodes CASSRTANHYNEQFF.

The chain uses TRBV7-4 and TRBJ2-7; 11 nucleotides agree with TRBD2. The V gene end was trimmed by 1 base and the J gene end by 4 bases; junction bases not matched to a gene: 6. Germline V gene lookup returns CDR1 SGHVT and CDR2 SQSDAQ. This CDR3 contains 16 residues. The CDR3 is CASSLEASGGCYEQYF. The CDR3 DNA is TGTGCCAGCAGCTTAGAGGCTAGCGGGGGGTGTTACGAGCAGTACTTC.

The V and J genes are TRBV18 and TRBJ1-5, with D possibly being TRBD1 (5 bases). Germline V gene sequence: CDR1 KGHSH, CDR2 LQKENI. The CDR3 totals 16 residues. V was pared by 3 bases and J by 3 bases, with 15 bases between. In DNA, the CDR3 is TGTGCCAGCTCACCCGACAGAACCACGATCAATCAGCCCCAGCATTTT. Translating it yields CASSPDRTTINQPQHF.